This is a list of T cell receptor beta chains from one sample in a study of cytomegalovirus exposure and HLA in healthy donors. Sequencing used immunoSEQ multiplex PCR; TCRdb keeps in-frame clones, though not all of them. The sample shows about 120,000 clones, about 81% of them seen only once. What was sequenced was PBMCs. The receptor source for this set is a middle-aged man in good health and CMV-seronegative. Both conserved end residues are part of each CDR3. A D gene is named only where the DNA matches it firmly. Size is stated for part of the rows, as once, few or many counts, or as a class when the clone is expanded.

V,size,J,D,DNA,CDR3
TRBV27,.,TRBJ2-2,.,TGTGCCAGCAGTTCCCCCAGGTTTTCCGGGGAGCTGTTTTTT,CASSSPRFSGELFF
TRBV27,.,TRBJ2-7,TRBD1,TGTGCCAGCAGTCCCCGGGACAGCACCTACGAGCAGTACTTC,CASSPRDSTYEQYF
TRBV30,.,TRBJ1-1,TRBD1,TGTGCCTGGAGTATCTTCGGACAGGGGGCCACTGAAGCTTTCTTT,CAWSIFGQGATEAFF
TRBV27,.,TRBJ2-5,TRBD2,TGTGCCAGCAGTTGGGGACTAGCGGCTTACTTC,CASSWGLAAYF
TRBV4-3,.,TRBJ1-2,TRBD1,TGCGCCAGCAGCCAAGATCAGGGGGGGGCCAGGGGGCTTAACTATGGCTACACCTTC,CASSQDQGGARGLNYGYTF
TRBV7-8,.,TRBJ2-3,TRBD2,TGTGCCAGCAGCAAGCGGACTAGCGGGGGGGGTGGAGATACGCAGTATTTT,CASSKRTSGGGGDTQYF
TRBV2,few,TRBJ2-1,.,TGTGCCAGCAGGACCTCCGGGGGCAATGAGCAGTTCTTC,CASRTSGGNEQFF
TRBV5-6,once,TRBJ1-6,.,TGTGCCAGCAGTCGTAGACAGGTTGTTGCCAGTTCACCCCTCCACTTT,CASSRRQVVASSPLHF
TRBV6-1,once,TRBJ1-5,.,TGTGCCAGCAGGGCAGACAATCAGCCCCAGCATTTT,CASRADNQPQHF
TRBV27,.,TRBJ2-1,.,TGTGCCAGCAGTCTCAAGGCGGGGCCATACAATGAGCAGTTCTTC,CASSLKAGPYNEQFF
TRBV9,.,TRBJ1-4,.,TGTGCCTCAGGGTCAGGTGGGAAACTGTTTTTT,CASGSGGKLFF
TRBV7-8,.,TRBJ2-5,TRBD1,TGTGCCAGCAGCCGGGACAGGGGGGAGGAGACCCAGTACTTC,CASSRDRGEETQYF
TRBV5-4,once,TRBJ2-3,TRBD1,TGTGCCAGCAGCCTAGAACCGACAGGGGGCGGCACAGATACGCAGTATTTT,CASSLEPTGGGTDTQYF
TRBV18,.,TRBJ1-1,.,TGTGCAGGTGCGGACAGCAGGGGTATAGCTGAAGCTTTCTTT,CAGADSRGIAEAFF
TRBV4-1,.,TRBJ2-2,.,TGCGCCAGCAGCCAAGTGGCTAGCTCGAACACCGGGGAGCTGTTTTTT,CASSQVASSNTGELFF
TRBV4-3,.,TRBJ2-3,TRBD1,TGCGCCAGCAGCCCGACAGGGGACCGCGCAGATACGCAGTATTTT,CASSPTGDRADTQYF
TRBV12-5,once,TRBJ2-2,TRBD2,TGTGCTAGTGGTTTGGTTCGAGCGGGAGATATAAGGATCGGGGAGCTGTTTTTT,CASGLVRAGDIRIGELFF
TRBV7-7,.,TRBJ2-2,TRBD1,TGTGCTAGCAGCTTACGACAGGGGGGCACCGGGGAGCTGTTTTTT,CASSLRQGGTGELFF
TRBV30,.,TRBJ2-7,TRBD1,TGTGCCTCCCAACGGGACAGGGGCCACGAGCAGTACTTC,CASQRDRGHEQYF
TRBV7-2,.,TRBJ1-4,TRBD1,TGTGCCAGCAGCCTCCGACAGGGCGACGAAAAACTGTTTTTT,CASSLRQGDEKLFF
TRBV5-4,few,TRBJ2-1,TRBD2,TGTGCCAGCAGCTTCCGACTAGCGGGCATGAATGAGCAGTTCTTC,CASSFRLAGMNEQFF
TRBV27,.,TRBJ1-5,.,TGTGCCAGCAGTTTTAATTTATATCAGCCCCAGCATTTT,CASSFNLYQPQHF
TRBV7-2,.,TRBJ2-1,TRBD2,TGTGCCAGCAGCAAGCCAAGGGGAGCCGGGGGGTACAATGAGCAGTTCTTC,CASSKPRGAGGYNEQFF
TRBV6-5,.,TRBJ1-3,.,TGTGCCAGCAGACGACGCCGGGGCTCTGGAAACACCATATATTTT,CASRRRRGSGNTIYF
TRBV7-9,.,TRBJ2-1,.,TGTGCCAGCAGCTTAAGCCACAATGAGCAGTTCTTC,CASSLSHNEQFF
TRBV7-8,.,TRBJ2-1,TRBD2,TGTGCCAGCAGCTTGAGAGCGGGGGGGCCAGGTAATGAGCAGTTCTTC,CASSLRAGGPGNEQFF
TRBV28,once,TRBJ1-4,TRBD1,TGTGCCAGCAGCAAAGAGGGGACAGGGGAATCTGAAAAACTGTTTTTT,CASSKEGTGESEKLFF
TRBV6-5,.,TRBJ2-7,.,TGTGCCAGCAGTCCCTTTTTAGTCTCCTACGAGCAGTACTTC,CASSPFLVSYEQYF
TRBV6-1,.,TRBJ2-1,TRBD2,TGTGCCAGCAGGTGGTGGGCGGGGGGCGACAATGAGCAGTTCTTC,CASRWWAGGDNEQFF
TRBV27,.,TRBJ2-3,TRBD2,TGTGCCAGCAGTGGGTGGGAGGGCCGGGGCGATACGCAGTATTTT,CASSGWEGRGDTQYF
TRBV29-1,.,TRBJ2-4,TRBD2,TGCAGCGTTGAAGGCGGGGGGAACAGTCAGTACTTC,CSVEGGGNSQYF
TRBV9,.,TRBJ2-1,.,TGTGCCAGCAGCGTAGGTACAGGGAGGGTCAACAATGAGCAGTTCTTC,CASSVGTGRVNNEQFF
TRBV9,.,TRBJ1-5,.,TGTGCCAGCAGCGTAGGGGGGGGCGGCAATCAGCCCCAGCATTTT,CASSVGGGGNQPQHF
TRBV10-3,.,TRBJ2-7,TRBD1,TGTGCCATCCGCAGGGGGACGGGAAGGGGAGAGCAGTACTTC,CAIRRGTGRGEQYF
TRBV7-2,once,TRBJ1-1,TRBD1,TGTGCCAGCAGCCCAAGGCAGGGGGTCGCGGAAGCTTTCTTT,CASSPRQGVAEAFF
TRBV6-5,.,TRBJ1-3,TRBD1,TGTGCCAGCAGACCAGGGGGCTTCTCTGGAAACACCATATATTTT,CASRPGGFSGNTIYF